This T cell receptor (beta chain) was identified in a study of CD8 T cells in ankylosing spondylitis. Study-level points and caveats: There was a TCR beta motif, made of eight highly homologous variants, that appeared characteristic of ankylosing spondylitis blood.

Researchers built TCR beta libraries using quantitative 5'-RACE with molecular barcodes. TCRdb reprocessed the 5' RACE reads with MiXCR, giving one entry per CDR3 protein. The repertoire consists of 700,000 to 850,000 distinct CDR3 sequences, with 12% occurring once and the leading ten covering just over 0.5%. Germline values: CDR1 SGHTA, CDR2 FQGNSA. Germline trimming cut 6 bases from V and 1 base from J; bases unmatched to any gene: 12. The CDR3 is 17 amino acids. In regard to this clonotype: No antigen is known for it.

The source is a male donor with ankylosing spondylitis. The chain joins TRBV7-2 to TRBJ2-1, with 7 bases fitting TRBD2. What was sequenced was blood, either unsorted or a sorted T cell fraction (not recorded which). The CDR3 loop is CASRILPRGGSYNEQFF. The DNA of the CDR3 is TGTGCCAGCAGAATACTCCCGCGGGGAGGGTCCTACAATGAGCAGTTCTTC.